These 6 T cell receptor beta chains came from one sample sequenced in a study of blood T cell repertoires in COVID-19. Assay: immunoSEQ multiplex PCR; the TCRdb copy retains only in-frame clones and omits some. The data show 250,000 to 300,000 clones, 82% seen once. What was sequenced was PBMCs or T cells enriched from blood (not recorded which). All receptors derive from a man aged 35 to 55 who had been exposed to COVID-19.

This chain uses TRBV2 with TRBJ2-3, with D maybe TRBD2 (6 bases). Germline lookup yields CDR1 SNHLY and CDR2 FYNNEI. The V end lost 8 bases, the J end lost 4 bases, and 16 bases lay between the germline ends. CDR3 length equals 14 residues. CDR3 nucleotides: TGTGCCAGCCAACGGGGGTCGAGTGCAGATACGCAGTATTTT. Translated, it gives CASQRGSSADTQYF.

The chain joins TRBV4-1 to TRBJ2-1; the match to TRBD2 covers 11 bases. CDR3 length: 16 amino acids. V was pared by 1 base and J by 10 bases, with 9 bases of the junction left unmatched. Germline CDR1 MGHRA, CDR2 YSYEKL. CDR3 nucleotides: TGCGCCAGCAGCCAAGGGGGACTAGCGGTCAGAGACGAGCAGTTCTTC. Protein product: CASSQGGLAVRDEQFF.

Comments on this clone: Distinct nucleotide sequences in the sample also encode this CDR3. This chain uses TRBV18 with TRBJ1-2; 7 bases line up with TRBD1. The CDR3 sequence is 15 residues long. The J segment lost 0 bases and the V segment lost 6 bases, leaving 7 bases of the junction unmatched. Germline V gene data show CDR1 as KGHSH and CDR2 as LQKENI. DNA of the CDR3: TGTGCCAGCTCGCCGGGGACAGACTCTAACTATGGCTACACCTTC. Protein product: CASSPGTDSNYGYTF.

This clone has a single count. This chain uses TRBV9 with TRBJ2-1; D is possibly TRBD2 (5 bases). V lost 3 bases and J 9 bases, leaving 13 bases between the germline ends. In germline, CDR1 is SGDLS, CDR2 YYNGEE. The CDR3 sequence is 13 residues long. Here the CDR3 DNA reads TGTGCCAGCAGCGCTTGGGAGTATACTGAGCAGTTCTTC. Its protein product is CASSAWEYTEQFF.

The chain combines TRBV3-1 (or the pseudogene TRBV3-2) with TRBJ2-3; perhaps TRBD2 as D (5 bases). The CDR3 has 14 residues. Per the germline V gene, CDR1 is LGHDT and CDR2 is YNNKEL (reference sequence). V was shortened by 8 bases and J by 0 bases, with 12 bases between the two germline ends. The chain's CDR3 is CASSTTRSTDTQYF. CDR3 coding DNA: TGTGCCAGCTCTACTACTAGGAGCACAGATACGCAGTATTTT.

V and J are TRBV11-2 and TRBJ2-2, with 9 bases matching TRBD2. Germline CDR1 reads SGHAT; CDR2 reads FQNNGV. There are 18 residues in the CDR3. V lost 4 bases to trimming and J lost 5 bases; unmatched junction nucleotides: 14. CDR3 in DNA: TGTGCCAGCAGCTCCTTCCGGGGGCGGGAGGGCATAACCGGGGAGCTGTTTTTT. This sequence encodes CASSSFRGREGITGELFF.